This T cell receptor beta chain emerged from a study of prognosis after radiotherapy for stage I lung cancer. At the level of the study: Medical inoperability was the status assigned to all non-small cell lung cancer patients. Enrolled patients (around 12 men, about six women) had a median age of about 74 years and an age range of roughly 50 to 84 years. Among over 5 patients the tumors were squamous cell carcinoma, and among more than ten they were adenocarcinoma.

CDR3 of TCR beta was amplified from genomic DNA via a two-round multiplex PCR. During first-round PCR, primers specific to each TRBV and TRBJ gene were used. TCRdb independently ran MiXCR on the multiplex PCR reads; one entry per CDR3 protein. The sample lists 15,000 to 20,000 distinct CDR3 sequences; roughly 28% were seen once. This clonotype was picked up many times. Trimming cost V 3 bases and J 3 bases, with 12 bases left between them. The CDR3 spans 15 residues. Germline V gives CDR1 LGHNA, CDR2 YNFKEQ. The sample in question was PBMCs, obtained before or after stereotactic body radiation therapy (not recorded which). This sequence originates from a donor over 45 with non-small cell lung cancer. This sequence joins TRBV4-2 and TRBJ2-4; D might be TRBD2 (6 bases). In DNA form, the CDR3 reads TGTGCCAGCAGCCAGGGACTCTCTAGCAAAAACATTCAGTACTTC. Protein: CASSQGLSSKNIQYF.